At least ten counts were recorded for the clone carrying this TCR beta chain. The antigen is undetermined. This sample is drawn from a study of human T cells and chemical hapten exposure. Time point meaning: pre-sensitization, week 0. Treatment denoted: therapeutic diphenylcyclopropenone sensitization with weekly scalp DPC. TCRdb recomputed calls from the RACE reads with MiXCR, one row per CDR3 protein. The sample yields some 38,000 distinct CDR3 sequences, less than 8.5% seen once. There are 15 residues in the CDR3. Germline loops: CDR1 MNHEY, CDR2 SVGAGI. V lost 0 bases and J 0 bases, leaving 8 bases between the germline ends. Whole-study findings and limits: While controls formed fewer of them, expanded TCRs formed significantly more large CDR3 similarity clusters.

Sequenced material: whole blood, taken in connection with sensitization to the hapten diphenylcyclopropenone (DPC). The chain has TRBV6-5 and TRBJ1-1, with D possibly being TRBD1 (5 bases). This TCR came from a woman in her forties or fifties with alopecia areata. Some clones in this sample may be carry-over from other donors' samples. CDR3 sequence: CASSYSETVNTEAFF. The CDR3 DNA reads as TGTGCCAGCAGTTACTCAGAGACAGTGAACACTGAAGCTTTCTTT.